This record looks at one T cell receptor beta chain sequence and its context. As yet, its antigen is unknown. Researchers prepared the TCRbeta library using unique molecular identifiers, the study reports. TCRdb re-called the PCR reads through MiXCR, storing one row per CDR3 protein. The sample shows 500,000 to 750,000 distinct CDR3 sequences, around 27% of them seen only once. The data derive from a study of T-cell reconstitution after alpha-beta-depleted transplantation in children. Regarding the study as a whole: Several hundred rapidly expanded clones from non-depleted graft cells reportedly supplied alpha-beta T cells about two months post-transplant. When one year had passed after transplant, most T-cell counts and diversity came from newly produced T cells.

The CDR3 runs to 14 residues. Germline lookup yields CDR1 DFQATT and CDR2 SNEGSKA (reference sequence). Trimming removed 6 bases from V and 10 bases from J; junction bases left unmatched: 12. This sequence originates from a boy in the first two years of life with Wiskott-Aldrich syndrome, due to receive a stem cell transplant. The sample in question was PBMCs, obtained before TCRalphabeta/CD19-depleted stem cell transplant. The gene calls are TRBV20-1 and TRBJ2-2; TRBD1 agrees at 9 bases. Here the CDR3 DNA reads TGCAGTGCAATTCCGGGACAGGGACGGGTGGAGCTGTTTTTT. Its translation is CSAIPGQGRVELFF.